Sequencing of this TCR beta chain was carried out in a study of blood T cell repertoires in COVID-19. Study context: Sites in the United States, Italy and Spain provided acute and convalescent COVID-19 samples. T cells, B-cell-depleted T cells, or PBMCs provided the cDNA or gDNA that served as material.

Authors' data handling: Using reference gene primer amplification, nucleated cell counts were estimated. The table came from immunoSEQ multiplex PCR; TCRdb's copy has only in-frame clones and leaves some out. D and trimming were read from the DNA, whereas the V and J calls and clone size are those reported in that table. This sample has fewer than 50,000 clones; roughly 78% occur once, and the top ten carry 20% to 30%. Looked up from germline, CDR1 is SNHLY and CDR2 is FYNNEI. The ends were cut back, 2 bases at V and 4 bases at J, with 14 bases in the middle. This CDR3 comprises 15 residues. This chain connects TRBV2 to TRBJ1-2; maybe TRBD1 (6 bases). This receptor was taken from a man between 70 and 80 years old with acute or convalescent COVID-19. What was sequenced was peripheral blood. CDR3 sequence (DNA): TGTGCCAGCAGTGAATCTCTGGGGGCGAGCTATGGCTACACCTTC. Translating it yields CASSESLGASYGYTF.